Reported below is one T cell receptor (beta chain). This specimen comes from a study of CD8 T cells in Susac syndrome. RNA, at about 0.5 to 1 ug, was reverse transcribed with random hexamers. Multiplex PCR with immunoSEQ amplified the TCR beta CDR3 across 54 Vbeta and 13 Jbeta. TCRdb reanalysed the immunoSEQ multiplex PCR reads using MiXCR and keeps one entry per CDR3 protein. The sample shows over 100,000 distinct CDR3 sequences, roughly 95% of them seen only once. This CDR3 has 13 residues. Germline CDR1 is SGHTA and CDR2 is FQGNSA. Trimming removed 7 bases at V and 4 bases at J, with 13 bases between. TEMRA cells were FACS-enriched, and CD8+ and CD4+ T cells were isolated negatively.

The chain employs TRBV7-2 and TRBJ1-2; D is perhaps TRBD1 (5 bases). The clonotype was recovered from a human donor with Susac syndrome. The sequenced sample was CD4+ T cells from PBMCs. The CDR3 sequence: CASTTDSSYGYTF. CDR3 sequence (DNA): TGTGCCAGCACCACAGACAGTTCCTATGGCTACACCTTC.